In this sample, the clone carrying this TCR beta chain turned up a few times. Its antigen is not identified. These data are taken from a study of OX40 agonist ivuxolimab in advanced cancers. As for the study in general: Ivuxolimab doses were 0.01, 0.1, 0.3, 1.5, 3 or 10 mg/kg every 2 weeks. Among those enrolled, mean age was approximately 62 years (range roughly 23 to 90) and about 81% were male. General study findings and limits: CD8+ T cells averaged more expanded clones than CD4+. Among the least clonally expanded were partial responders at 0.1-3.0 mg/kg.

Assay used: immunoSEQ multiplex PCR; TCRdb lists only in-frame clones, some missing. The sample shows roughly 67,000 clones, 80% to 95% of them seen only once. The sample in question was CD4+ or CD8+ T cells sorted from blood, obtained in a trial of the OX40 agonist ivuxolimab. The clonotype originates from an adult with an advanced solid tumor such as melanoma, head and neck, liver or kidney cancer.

CDR3 sequence reads: CASSLLGVGYEQYF. DNA for the CDR3: TGTGCCAGCAGTTTATTAGGGGTCGGTTACGAGCAGTACTTC. The chain has TRBV27 and TRBJ2-7; D might be TRBD1 (5 bases). The CDR3 sequence is 14 residues long. V was pared by 1 base and J by 4 bases, with 11 bases between. Germline V gene data show CDR1 as MNHEY and CDR2 as SMNVEV (reference sequence).